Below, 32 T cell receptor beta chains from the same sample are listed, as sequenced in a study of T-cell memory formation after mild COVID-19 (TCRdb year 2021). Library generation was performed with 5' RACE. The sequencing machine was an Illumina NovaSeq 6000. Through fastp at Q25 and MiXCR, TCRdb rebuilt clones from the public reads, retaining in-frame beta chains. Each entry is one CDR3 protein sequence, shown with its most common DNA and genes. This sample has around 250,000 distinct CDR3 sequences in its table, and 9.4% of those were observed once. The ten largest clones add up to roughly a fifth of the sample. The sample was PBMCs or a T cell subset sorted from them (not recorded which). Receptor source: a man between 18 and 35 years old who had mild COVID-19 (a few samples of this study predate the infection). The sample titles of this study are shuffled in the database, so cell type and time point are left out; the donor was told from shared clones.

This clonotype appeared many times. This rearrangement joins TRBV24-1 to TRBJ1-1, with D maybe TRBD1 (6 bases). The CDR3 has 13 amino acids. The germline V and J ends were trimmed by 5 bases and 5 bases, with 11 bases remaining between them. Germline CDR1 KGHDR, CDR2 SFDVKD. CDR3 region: CATSAGAYTEAFF. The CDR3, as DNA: TGTGCCACCAGTGCAGGGGCGTATACTGAAGCTTTCTTT.

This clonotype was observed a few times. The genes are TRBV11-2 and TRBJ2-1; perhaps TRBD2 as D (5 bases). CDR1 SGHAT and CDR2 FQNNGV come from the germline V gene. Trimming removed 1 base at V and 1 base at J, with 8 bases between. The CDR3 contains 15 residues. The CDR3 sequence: CASSLVSGSYNEQFF. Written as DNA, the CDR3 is TGTGCCAGCAGCTTAGTGTCGGGGTCCTACAATGAGCAGTTCTTC.

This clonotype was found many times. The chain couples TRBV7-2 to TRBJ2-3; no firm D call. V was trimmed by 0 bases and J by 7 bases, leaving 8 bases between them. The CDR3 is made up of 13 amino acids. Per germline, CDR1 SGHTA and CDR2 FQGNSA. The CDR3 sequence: CASSLAPGNTQYF. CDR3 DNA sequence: TGTGCCAGCAGCTTAGCGCCTGGGAATACGCAGTATTTT.

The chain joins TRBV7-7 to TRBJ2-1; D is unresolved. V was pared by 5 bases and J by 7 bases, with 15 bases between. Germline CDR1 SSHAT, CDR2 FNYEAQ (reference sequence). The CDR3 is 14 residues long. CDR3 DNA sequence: TGTGCCAGCAGCCCCTCGGGCTCCCGGAATGAGCAGTTCTTC. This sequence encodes CASSPSGSRNEQFF.

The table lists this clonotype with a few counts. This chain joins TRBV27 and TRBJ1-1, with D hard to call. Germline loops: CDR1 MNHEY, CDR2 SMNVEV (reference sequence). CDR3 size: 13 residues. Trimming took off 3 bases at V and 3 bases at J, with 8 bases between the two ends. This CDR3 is CASSFAVDTEAFF. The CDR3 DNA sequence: TGTGCCAGCAGTTTCGCGGTCGACACTGAAGCTTTCTTT.

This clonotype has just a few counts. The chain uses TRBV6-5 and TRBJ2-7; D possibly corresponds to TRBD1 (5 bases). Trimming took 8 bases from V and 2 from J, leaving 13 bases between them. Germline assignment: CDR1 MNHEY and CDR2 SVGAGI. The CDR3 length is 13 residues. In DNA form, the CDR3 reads TGTGCCAGCGGCAGGGTCCAGGCCTACGAGCAGTACTTC. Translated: CASGRVQAYEQYF.

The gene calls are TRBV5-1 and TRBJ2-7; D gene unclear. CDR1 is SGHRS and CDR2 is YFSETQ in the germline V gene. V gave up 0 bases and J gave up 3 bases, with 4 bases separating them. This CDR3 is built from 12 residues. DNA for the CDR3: TGCGCCAGCAGCTTGGACTGCTACGAGCAGTACGTC. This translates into CASSLDCYEQYV.

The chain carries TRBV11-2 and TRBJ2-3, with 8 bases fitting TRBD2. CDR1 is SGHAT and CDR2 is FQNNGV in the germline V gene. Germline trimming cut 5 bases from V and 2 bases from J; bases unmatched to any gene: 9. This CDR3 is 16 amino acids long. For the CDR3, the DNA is TGTGCCAGCAGCGCCGGCGGCGGGGGGTCCACAGATACGCAGTATTTT. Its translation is CASSAGGGGSTDTQYF.

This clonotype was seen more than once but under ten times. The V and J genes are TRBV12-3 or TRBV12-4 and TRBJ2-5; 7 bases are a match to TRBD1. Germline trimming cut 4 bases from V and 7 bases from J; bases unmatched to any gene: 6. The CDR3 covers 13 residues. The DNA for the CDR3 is TGTGCCAGCAGTTCGGGACAGACAGGGACCCAGTACTTC. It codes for CASSSGQTGTQYF.

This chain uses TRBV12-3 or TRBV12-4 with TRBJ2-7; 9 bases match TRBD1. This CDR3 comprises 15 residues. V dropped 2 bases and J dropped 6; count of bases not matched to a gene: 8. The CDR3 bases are TGTGCCAGCAGTTTATACAGGGGGCAGGGGTCCGAGCAGTACTTC. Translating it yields CASSLYRGQGSEQYF.

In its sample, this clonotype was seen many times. CDR3 bases: TGCGCCAGCAGCCAAGATCAGGGGCGGTATCAGCCCCAGCATTTT. It encodes CASSQDQGRYQPQHF. The gene calls are TRBV4-3 and TRBJ1-5, with D tentatively TRBD1 (6 bases). The CDR3 totals 15 residues. The germline gives CDR1 LGHNA, CDR2 YSLEER. With 0 bases removed from V and 5 bases from J, the gap between germline ends came to 11 bases.

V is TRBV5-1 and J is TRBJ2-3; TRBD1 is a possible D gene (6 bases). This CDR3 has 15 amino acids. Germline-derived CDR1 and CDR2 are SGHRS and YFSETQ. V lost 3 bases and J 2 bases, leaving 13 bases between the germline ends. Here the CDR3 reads CASSSRTVATDTQYF. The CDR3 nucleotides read TGCGCCAGCAGCTCCAGGACAGTAGCCACAGATACGCAGTATTTT.

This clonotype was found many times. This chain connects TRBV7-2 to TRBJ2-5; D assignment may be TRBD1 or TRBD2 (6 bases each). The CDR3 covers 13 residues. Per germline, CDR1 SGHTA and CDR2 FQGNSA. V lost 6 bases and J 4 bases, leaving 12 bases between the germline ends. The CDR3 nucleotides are TGTGCCAGCAGTTTCGGGGGCAGAGAGACCCAGTACTTC. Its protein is CASSFGGRETQYF.

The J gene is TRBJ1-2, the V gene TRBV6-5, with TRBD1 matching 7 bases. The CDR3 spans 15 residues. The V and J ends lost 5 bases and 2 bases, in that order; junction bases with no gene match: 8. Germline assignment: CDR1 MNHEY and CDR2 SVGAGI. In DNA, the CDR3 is TGTGCCAGCAGTCAGGCCGGGACAGAAAACTATGGCTACACCTTC. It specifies CASSQAGTENYGYTF.

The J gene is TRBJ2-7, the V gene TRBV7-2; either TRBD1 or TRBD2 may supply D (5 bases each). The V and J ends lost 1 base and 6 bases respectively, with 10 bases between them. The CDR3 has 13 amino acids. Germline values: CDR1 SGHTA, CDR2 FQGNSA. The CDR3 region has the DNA TGTGCCAGCAGCTTAGTACGGGGCGGCGAGCAGTACGTC. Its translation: CASSLVRGGEQYV.

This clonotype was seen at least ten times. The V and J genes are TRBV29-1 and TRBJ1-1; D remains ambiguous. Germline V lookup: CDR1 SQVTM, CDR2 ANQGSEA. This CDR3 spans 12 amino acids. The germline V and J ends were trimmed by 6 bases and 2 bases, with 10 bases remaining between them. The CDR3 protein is CSVAPGNTEAFF. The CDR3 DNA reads TGCAGCGTGGCTCCGGGTAACACTGAAGCTTTCTTT.

The CDR3 spells CASSYSSGHDGYTF. Here the CDR3 DNA reads TGTGCCAGCAGTTACTCGAGCGGGCATGACGGCTACACCTTC. The chain uses TRBV6-5 and TRBJ1-2; no reliable D call. This CDR3 is built from 14 residues. Germline lookup yields CDR1 MNHEY and CDR2 SVGAGI. With 0 bases removed from V and 8 bases from J, the gap between germline ends came to 13 bases.

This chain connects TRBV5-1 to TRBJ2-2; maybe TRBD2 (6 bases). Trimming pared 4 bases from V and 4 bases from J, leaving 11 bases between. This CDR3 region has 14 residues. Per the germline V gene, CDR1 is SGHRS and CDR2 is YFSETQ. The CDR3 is CASSMGGITGELFF. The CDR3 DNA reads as TGCGCCAGCAGCATGGGGGGAATCACCGGGGAGCTGTTTTTT.

CDR3 residues: CASSVWEGTGELFF. In nucleotides, the CDR3 is TGTGCCAGCAGTGTCTGGGAGGGCACCGGGGAGCTGTTTTTT. The rearrangement joins TRBV12-3 or TRBV12-4 to TRBJ2-2; 7 bases align to TRBD2. Unmatched junction bases numbered 4, after V lost 5 bases and J lost 4 bases. The CDR3 consists of 14 residues.

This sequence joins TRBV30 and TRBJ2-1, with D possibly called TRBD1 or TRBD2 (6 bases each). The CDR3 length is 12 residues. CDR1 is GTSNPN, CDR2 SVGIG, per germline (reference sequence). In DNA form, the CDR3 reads TGTGCTGGGAAGGGGGGCCGGAATGAGCAGTTCTTC. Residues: CAGKGGRNEQFF.

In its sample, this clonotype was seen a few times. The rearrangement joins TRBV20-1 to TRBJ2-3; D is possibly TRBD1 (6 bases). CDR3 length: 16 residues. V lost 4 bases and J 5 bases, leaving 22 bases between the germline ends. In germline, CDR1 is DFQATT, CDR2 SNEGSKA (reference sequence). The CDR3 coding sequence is TGCAGTGCTACTCAGTTAGGGGGACCCCGGGGAGATACGCAGTATTTT. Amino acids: CSATQLGGPRGDTQYF.

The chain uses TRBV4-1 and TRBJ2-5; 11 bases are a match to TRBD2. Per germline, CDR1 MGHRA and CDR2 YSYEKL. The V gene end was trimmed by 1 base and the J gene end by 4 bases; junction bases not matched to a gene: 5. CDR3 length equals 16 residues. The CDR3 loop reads CASSQGLSGGAETQYF. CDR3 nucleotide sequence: TGCGCCAGCAGCCAAGGCCTTAGCGGGGGGGCAGAGACCCAGTACTTC.

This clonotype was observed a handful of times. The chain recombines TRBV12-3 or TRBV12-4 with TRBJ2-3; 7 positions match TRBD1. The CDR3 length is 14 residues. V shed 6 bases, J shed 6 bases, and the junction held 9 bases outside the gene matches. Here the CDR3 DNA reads TGTGCCAGCAGAAGACAGGGTATGGTGGATACGCAGTATTTT. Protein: CASRRQGMVDTQYF.

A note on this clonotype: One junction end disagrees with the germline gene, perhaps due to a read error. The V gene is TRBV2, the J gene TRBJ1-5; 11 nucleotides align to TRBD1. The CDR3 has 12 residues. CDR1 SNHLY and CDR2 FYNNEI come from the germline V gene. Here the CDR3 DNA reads TGTGCCAGCAGTGAGCGGACAGGGGGCAAGCGTTTT. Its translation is CASSERTGGKRF.

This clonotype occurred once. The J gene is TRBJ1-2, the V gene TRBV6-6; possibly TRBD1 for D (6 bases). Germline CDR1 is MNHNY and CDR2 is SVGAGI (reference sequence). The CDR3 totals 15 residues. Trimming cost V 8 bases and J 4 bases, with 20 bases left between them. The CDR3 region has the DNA TGTGCCAGCCGGGGAGGGGAACAGGGAGTCTATGGCTACACCTTC. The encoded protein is CASRGGEQGVYGYTF.

CDR3 region: CASSLRRIGRREQYV. CDR3 nucleotide sequence: TGTGCCAGCAGCTTGAGGCGGATAGGCAGGAGAGAGCAGTACGTC. The chain employs TRBV5-6 and TRBJ2-7; D ambiguous. Trimming pared 1 base from V and 7 bases from J, leaving 18 bases between. The germline V gene has CDR1 SGHDT and CDR2 YYEEEE. The CDR3 is made up of 15 amino acids.

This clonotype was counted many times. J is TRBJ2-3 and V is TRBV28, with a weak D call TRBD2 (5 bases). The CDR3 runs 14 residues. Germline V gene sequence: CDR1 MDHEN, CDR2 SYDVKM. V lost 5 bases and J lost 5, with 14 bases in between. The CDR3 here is CASSPRGLRDTQYF. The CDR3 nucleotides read TGTGCCAGCAGTCCGCGCGGGCTGCGAGATACGCAGTATTTT. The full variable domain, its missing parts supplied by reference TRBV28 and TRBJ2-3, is DVKVTQSSRYLVKRTGEKVFLECVQDMDHENMFWYRQDPGLGLRLIYFSYDVKMKEKGDIPEGYSVSREKKERFSLILESASTNQTSMYLCASSPRGLRDTQYFGPGTRLTVL.

The CDR3 bases are TGCGCCAGCAGCCTGGTAAATGGCTATGGCTACACCTTC. Translation gives CASSLVNGYGYTF. This chain connects TRBV5-1 to TRBJ1-2, with D unresolved. The germline V gene has CDR1 SGHRS and CDR2 YFSETQ. V was shortened by 4 bases and J by 4 bases, with 11 bases between the two germline ends. CDR3 length equals 13 residues.

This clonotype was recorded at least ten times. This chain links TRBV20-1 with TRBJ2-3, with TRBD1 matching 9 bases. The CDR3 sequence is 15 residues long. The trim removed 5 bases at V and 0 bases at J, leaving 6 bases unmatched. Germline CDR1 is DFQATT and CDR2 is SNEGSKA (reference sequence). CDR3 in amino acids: CSAGRQGGSTDTQYF. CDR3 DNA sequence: TGCAGTGCTGGCAGACAGGGGGGGAGCACAGATACGCAGTATTTT.

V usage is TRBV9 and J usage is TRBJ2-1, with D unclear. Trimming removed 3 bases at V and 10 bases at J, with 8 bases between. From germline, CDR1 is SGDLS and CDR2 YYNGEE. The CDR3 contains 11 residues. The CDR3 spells CASSALSEQFF. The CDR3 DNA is TGTGCCAGCAGCGCTCTGTCCGAGCAGTTCTTC.

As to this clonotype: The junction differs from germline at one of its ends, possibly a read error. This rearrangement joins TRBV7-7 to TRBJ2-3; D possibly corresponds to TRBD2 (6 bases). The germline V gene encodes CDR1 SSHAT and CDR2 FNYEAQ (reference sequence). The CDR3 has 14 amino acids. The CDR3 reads CASSLGRRTDTQYF. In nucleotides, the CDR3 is TGTGCTAGCAGCTTAGGGAGGAGAACAGATACGCAGTATTTT.

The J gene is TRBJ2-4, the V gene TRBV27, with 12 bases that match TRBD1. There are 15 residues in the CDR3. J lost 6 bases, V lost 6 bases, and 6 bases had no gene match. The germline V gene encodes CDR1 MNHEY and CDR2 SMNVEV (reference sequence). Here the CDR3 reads CASSRDRGLGNIQYF. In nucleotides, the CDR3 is TGTGCCAGCAGCCGGGACAGGGGGCTGGGAAACATTCAGTACTTC.